This T cell receptor beta chain was obtained from a study of glioma-infiltrating T cells after dendritic cell vaccination. At the level of the study: The vaccine used monocyte-derived dendritic cells pulsed overnight with autologous tumor lysate. At biweekly intervals, patients got three intradermal dendritic cell vaccine injections. Study-level findings and limits: Few patients contributed both blood and tumor specimens.

The time point denotes: after dendritic cell vaccination, including at tumor progression/relapse. This clone occurred a few times. Its antigen is undetermined. The CDR3 has 14 amino acids. Germline CDR1 is LNHDA and CDR2 is SQIVND (reference sequence). The V end was cut by 8 bases, the J end by 6 bases, with 17 bases between. TCRB CDR3 was amplified from 2 ug genomic DNA or less. Data came from immunoSEQ multiplex PCR; TCRdb stores just in-frame clones and leaves some out. In the table there are about 50,000 clones, over 75% of which are singletons. This sample comprised blood, obtained after dendritic cell vaccination. The J gene is TRBJ1-5, the V gene TRBV19, with no clear D. This clonotype was obtained from a human donor with glioblastoma. In DNA form, the CDR3 reads TGTGCCAGTCAAACCACGGGTCGACGTCAGCCCCAGCATTTT. Translating gives CASQTTGRRQPQHF.